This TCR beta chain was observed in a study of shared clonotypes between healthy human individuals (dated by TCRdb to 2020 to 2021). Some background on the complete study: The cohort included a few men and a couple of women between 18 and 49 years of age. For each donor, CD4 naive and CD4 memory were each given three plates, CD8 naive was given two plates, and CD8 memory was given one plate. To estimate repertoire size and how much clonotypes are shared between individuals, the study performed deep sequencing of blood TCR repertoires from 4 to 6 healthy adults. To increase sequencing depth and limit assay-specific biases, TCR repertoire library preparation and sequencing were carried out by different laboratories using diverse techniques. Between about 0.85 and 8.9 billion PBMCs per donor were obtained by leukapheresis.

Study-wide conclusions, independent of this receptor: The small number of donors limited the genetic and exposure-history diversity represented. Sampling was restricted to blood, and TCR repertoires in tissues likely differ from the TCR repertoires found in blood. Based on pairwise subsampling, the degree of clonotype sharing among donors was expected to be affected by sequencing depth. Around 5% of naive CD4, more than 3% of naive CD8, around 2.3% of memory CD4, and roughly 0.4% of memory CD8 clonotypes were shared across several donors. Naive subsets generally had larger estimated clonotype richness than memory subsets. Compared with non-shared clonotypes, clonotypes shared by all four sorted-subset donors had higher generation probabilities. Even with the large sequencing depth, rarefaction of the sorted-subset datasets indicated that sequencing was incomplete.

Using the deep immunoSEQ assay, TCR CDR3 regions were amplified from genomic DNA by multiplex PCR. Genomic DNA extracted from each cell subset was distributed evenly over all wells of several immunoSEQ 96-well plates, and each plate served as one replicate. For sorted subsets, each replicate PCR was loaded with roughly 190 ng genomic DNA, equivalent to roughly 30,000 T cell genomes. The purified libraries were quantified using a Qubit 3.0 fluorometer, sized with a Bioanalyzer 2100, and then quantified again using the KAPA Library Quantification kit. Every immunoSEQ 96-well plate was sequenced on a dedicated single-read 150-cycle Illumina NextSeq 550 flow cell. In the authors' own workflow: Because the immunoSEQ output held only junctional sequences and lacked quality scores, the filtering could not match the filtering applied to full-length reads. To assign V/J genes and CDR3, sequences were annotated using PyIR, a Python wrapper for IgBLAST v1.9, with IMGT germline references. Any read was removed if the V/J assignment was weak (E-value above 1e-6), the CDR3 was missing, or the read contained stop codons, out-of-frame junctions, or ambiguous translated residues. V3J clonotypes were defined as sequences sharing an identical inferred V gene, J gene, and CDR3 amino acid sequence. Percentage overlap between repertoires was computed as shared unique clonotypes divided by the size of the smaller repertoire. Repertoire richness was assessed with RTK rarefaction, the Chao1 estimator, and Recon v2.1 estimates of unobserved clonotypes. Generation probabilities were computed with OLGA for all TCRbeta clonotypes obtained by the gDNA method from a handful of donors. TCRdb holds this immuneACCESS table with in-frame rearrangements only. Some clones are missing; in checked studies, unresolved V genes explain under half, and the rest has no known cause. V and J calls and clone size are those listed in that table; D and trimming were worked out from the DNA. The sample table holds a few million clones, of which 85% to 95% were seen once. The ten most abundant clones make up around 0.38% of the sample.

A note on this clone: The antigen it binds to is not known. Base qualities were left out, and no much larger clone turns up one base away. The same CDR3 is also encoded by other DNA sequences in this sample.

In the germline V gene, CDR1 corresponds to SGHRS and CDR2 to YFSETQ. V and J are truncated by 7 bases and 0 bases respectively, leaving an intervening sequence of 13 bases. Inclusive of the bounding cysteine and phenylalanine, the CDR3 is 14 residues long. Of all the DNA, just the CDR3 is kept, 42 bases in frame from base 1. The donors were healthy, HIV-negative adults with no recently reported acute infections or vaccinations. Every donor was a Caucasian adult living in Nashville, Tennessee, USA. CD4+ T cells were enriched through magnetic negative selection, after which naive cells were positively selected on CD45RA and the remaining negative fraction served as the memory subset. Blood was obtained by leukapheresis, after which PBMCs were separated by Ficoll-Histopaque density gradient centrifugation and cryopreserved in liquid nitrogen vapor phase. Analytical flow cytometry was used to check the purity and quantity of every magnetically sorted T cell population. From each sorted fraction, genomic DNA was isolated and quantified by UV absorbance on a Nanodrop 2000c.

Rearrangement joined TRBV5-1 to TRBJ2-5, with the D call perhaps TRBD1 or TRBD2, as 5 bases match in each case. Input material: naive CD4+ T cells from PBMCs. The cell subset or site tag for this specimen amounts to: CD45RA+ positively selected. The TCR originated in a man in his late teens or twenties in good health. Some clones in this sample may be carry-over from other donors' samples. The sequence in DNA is TGCGCCAGCTCCTTCCGGGGCCACCAAGAGACCCAGTACTTC. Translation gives CASSFRGHQETQYF.